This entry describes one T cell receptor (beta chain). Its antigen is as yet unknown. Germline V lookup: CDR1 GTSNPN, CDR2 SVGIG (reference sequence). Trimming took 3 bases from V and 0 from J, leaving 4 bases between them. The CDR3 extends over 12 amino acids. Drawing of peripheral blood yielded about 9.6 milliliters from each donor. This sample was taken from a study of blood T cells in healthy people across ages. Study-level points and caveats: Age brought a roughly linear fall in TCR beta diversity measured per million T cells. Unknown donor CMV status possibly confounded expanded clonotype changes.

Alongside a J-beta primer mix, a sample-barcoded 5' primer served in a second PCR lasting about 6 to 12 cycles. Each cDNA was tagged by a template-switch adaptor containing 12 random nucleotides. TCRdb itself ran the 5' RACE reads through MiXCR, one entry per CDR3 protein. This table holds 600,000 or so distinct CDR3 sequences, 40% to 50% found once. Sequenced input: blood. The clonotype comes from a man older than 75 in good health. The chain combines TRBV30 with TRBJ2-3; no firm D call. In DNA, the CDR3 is TGTGCCTGGAGCTACAGCACAGATACGCAGTATTTT. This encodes CAWSYSTDTQYF.